This T cell receptor beta chain was observed in a study of cytomegalovirus exposure and HLA in healthy donors. The CDR3 consists of 14 residues. V lost 2 bases to trimming and J lost 3 bases, with 11 bases between them. Germline CDR1 reads SGDLS; CDR2 reads YYNGEE. Study-wide points: Data from an earlier analysis indicated that most TCR beta V segments were productive either about 87% or about 30% of the time.

This clone appeared once. The antigen is undetermined. PCR was performed using 60 Vbeta and 13 Jbeta primers. Some clones are missing from TCRdb's copy, which holds only in-frame ones; the method was immunoSEQ multiplex PCR. The sample includes 150,000 to 200,000 clones, around 79% of them seen just once. Sequences were obtained from PBMCs. The V call is TRBV9, the J call TRBJ1-2, with D possibly matching TRBD1 (6 bases). This TCR came from a woman between 25 and 40 years old in good health and CMV-seropositive. The CDR3 nucleotides are TGTGCCAGCAGCGTCACAGGGTTTGACTATGGCTACACCTTC. Residues: CASSVTGFDYGYTF.